This T cell receptor (beta chain) was observed in a study of spatial heterogeneity in lung cancer. On the study more broadly: Raw reads contained each unique TCR and UMI combination more than ten times on average.

The CDR3 has 11 amino acids. V lost 7 bases and J lost 3, with 10 bases in between. CDR1 SQVTM and CDR2 ANQGSEA come from the germline V gene. The sample's time point: sample taken at primary tumor resection. Whole RNA was taken from tumor, nontumor lung or frozen PBMC; it was then sequenced unsorted. A total of approximately 70 untreated early-stage non-small cell lung cancer patients served as donors. This clonotype was counted a few times. The antigen remains unidentified. Study results and limitations: Ubiquitous expanded tumor TCRs were seen in blood more at resection than at follow-up.

Carried by each TCR cDNA molecule was a unique molecular identifier. Each CDR3 protein gets one entry after TCRdb re-called the 5' RACE reads with MiXCR. The sample lists approximately 44,000 distinct CDR3 sequences, 12% seen once, with approximately 40% in the top ten. The sequenced sample was PBMCs, obtained at surgery. The TCR originated in a female donor with early-stage non-small cell lung cancer. The chain employs TRBV29-1 and TRBJ2-7; D is tentatively TRBD1 or TRBD2 (5 bases each). CDR3 residues: CSGLQDYEQYF. CDR3 nucleotides: TGCAGCGGACTACAGGACTACGAGCAGTACTTC.